This T cell receptor (beta chain) emerged from a study of blood T cell repertoires in COVID-19. Sequencing was performed with immunoSEQ multiplex PCR; in TCRdb, only in-frame clones are kept and a portion is missing. This table has roughly 250,000 clones, 70% to 75% appearing once. Trimming removed 5 bases at V and 6 bases at J, with 17 bases between. The CDR3 consists of 16 residues. CDR1 SGHTA and CDR2 FQGNSA come from the germline V gene. The V gene is TRBV7-2, the J gene TRBJ1-6; perhaps TRBD1 as D (6 bases). Sample: peripheral blood. The sequence came from an elderly woman with acute or convalescent COVID-19. DNA of the CDR3: TGTGCCAGCAGCGCGACCCAGGGGAAGGTTAATTCACCCCTCCACTTT. This sequence encodes CASSATQGKVNSPLHF.